Here is one T cell receptor beta chain with its context. Its antigen is currently unknown. Germline V CDR1 and CDR2: MNHEY, SMNVEV (reference sequence). Trimming took off 3 bases at V and 4 bases at J, with 7 bases between the two ends. This CDR3 region has 13 residues. What was sequenced were expressed TCRB transcripts, since all of the isolated RNA had been reverse transcribed. The protocol was immunoSEQ multiplex PCR, while the TCRdb copy is restricted to in-frame clones and leaves out a portion. The sample lists about 140,000 clones, about 10% occurring once. The sample belongs to a study of beta chain features in type 1 diabetes. Looking at the study overall: Patients were similar to healthy donors in age and gender (as well as in cell yields).

Study-wide points: PCR might pick shorter templates more often, in the same way for patients and controls. For type 1 diabetes patients, VDJ junctions showed fewer insertions and more deletions.

The TCR was taken from a man aged 18 to 30 in good health. This chain connects TRBV27 to TRBJ1-5; D unclear. The sequenced material came from naive CD4+ T cells from blood. The CDR3 DNA sequence: TGTGCCAGCAGTTTTTCGGGTAATCAGCCCCAGCATTTT. Amino acids: CASSFSGNQPQHF.